This T cell receptor (beta chain) was recorded in a study of PD-1 blockade in classical Hodgkin lymphoma (dated by TCRdb to 2018 to 2020). Turning to the overall study: Nivolumab dosing was 3 mg/kg intravenously every 2 weeks, continuing until either disease progression or unacceptable toxicity. The study used CyTOF and TCR beta sequencing to define a peripheral blood immune signature of response to PD-1 blockade in classical Hodgkin lymphoma.

The full study reports these points: The study was limited to a single clinical trial cohort, and causes of repertoire differences, possibly disease activity or prior therapy, remained undefined. Baseline TCR diversity was reported to be lower in newly diagnosed patients than in healthy donors and to be lower still in relapsed/refractory patients. CD4+ but not CD8+ TCR diversity rose significantly by C4D1 (p=0.0027 vs p=0.16), most apparent in complete responders (p=0.02). Trial patients achieving complete response had baseline diversity similar to newly diagnosed patients, whereas partial responders and progressors had significantly lower diversity. Diversity was lower in patients who began nivolumab less than 1 year after ASCT, so these patients were left out of later analyses to avoid confounding by immune reconstitution.

A word on this clone: Its recognized antigen is unknown. No base quality information exists; no much larger clone differs at one position.

The intended sense of this specimen's time point label: cycle 4 day 1 (C4D1), after 5 to 7 weeks of nivolumab. All trial patients had relapsed after autologous stem cell transplantation, with cohorts A, B and C differing in prior brentuximab vedotin exposure. The trial cohort included roughly 60 patients with relapsed/refractory classical Hodgkin lymphoma, and each patient had a best overall response of complete response, partial response or progressive disease. In the multi-cohort phase II CheckMate 205 trial, trial patients received single-agent nivolumab. An independent review committee assessed best overall response by applying the 2007 International Working Group response criteria. Trial PBMCs were collected immediately before nivolumab initiation (C1D1) and during therapy at cycle 2 day 1 and cycle 4 day 1. Peripheral blood was collected in 8 mL Vacutainer Cell Preparation Tubes, from which PBMCs were isolated by centrifugation and then cryopreserved.

Genomic DNA was isolated using the Qiagen DNeasy kit from unsorted PBMCs as well as from negatively selected CD4+ and CD8+ fractions. TCR beta CDR3 regions were subjected to amplification by immunoSEQ multiplex PCR with primers that anneal to V and J segments. A synthetic immune receptor repertoire was used to minimize amplification bias, and any residual bias was removed computationally once sequencing was done. As for the authors' bioinformatics: Repertoire diversity was quantified as the Shannon entropy index using custom Python scripts. The unsorted, CD4+ and CD8+ repertoires were each analyzed separately, with the exception of combined analyses, where CD4+ and CD8+ sequences were merged in silico. A clone counted as expanded when the clone's frequency after treatment rose at least 2-fold relative to C1D1, and clones undetected at baseline were given a pseudocount of 0.5. Clones with 0 or 1 copy at C1D1 were defined as singleton clones, while clones with 2 or more copies were defined as non-singleton clones. By matching protein sequences in sorted samples from the same patient, clones expanded in unsorted samples were annotated as CD4+, CD8+ or unknown. Wilcoxon tests on paired samples were used to test changes in diversity from C1D1 to C4D1. TCRdb's version of the immuneACCESS table is confined to in-frame rearrangements and falls short of the full clone set. An unresolved V gene accounts for under half of the shortfall where checked; the remainder is of unknown origin. The DNA gave D and trimming, while V, J and clone size come from that table. This sample gives 45,000 or so clones in total; roughly 73% of them show up just once. Clones ranked in the top ten supply roughly a third of the sample.

Taken from the germline V gene, the CDR1 and CDR2 loops are SQVTM and ANQGSEA. Its CDR3 holds 13 amino acids, cysteine through phenylalanine. Only CDR3 DNA is held: 39 bases, read in frame from base 1. The V and J ends are trimmed by 5 bases and 5 bases, leaving 15 bases between them. The sequence was collected from a human donor with classical Hodgkin lymphoma. The V and J genes are TRBV29-1 and TRBJ1-1; 5 matching bases give a weak D call of TRBD1. The sequenced sample was peripheral blood mononuclear cells (PBMCs), obtained before the fourth cycle of nivolumab. The DNA is TGCAGCGTTTCGGGGCCCGCGATAACTGAAGCTTTCTTT. This encodes CSVSGPAITEAFF.